Sequencing of this T cell receptor (beta chain) was carried out in a study of response to subunit inactivated influenza vaccine. Study observations and caveats: It was suggested by the authors that few new T cells are recruited by each seasonal influenza vaccination.

This clonotype has more than one count but fewer than ten. What it binds is not known. TCRdb passed the RT-PCR reads through MiXCR, listing each CDR3 protein once. This table holds 500,000 to 600,000 distinct CDR3 sequences, roughly 10% found once. The CDR3 runs to 17 residues. Germline loops: CDR1 MNHNS, CDR2 SASEGT. The germline V and J ends were trimmed by 5 bases and 0 bases, with 18 bases remaining between them. The chain couples TRBV6-1 to TRBJ2-3; no firm D call. Material: PBMCs from blood, obtained on the day of vaccination. This sequence originates from a man aged 45 to 65 who received an inactivated influenza vaccine. The CDR3 region has the DNA TGTGCCAGCAGTCCCCTCTCACGGGCGGAGAGCACAGATACGCAGTATTTT. Translated: CASSPLSRAESTDTQYF.